This TCR beta chain was recorded in a study of blood T cell repertoires in COVID-19. Background on the study: T cells, B-cell-depleted T cells, or PBMCs provided the cDNA or gDNA that served as material.

As originally analysed: Amplified reference gene primers provided the basis for estimating nucleated cell counts. Clones were sequenced by immunoSEQ multiplex PCR, and TCRdb holds only the in-frame ones, with some missing. V, J and clone size are those of that table, while D and trimming were read from the DNA. Of roughly 480,000 clones in the sample, roughly nine tenths were seen once. The CDR3 length is 15 residues. Trimming cost V 3 bases and J 11 bases; bases outside gene matches: 13. Germline CDR1 is SGHDN and CDR2 is FVKESK. The specimen was peripheral blood. V usage is TRBV14 and J usage is TRBJ2-3; 8 bases match TRBD1. The origin of this receptor is a man aged 18 to 29 with COVID-19, enrolled during active disease. The CDR3 DNA sequence: TGTGCCAGCAGCCATGGAAAAGGCCAGGGGGCGGGGCAGTATTTT. It codes for CASSHGKGQGAGQYF. Based on the CDR3 plus reference TRBV14 and TRBJ2-3, the full variable domain is EAGVTQFPSHSVIEKGQTVTLRCDPISGHDNLYWYRRVMGKEIKFLLHFVKESKQDESGMPNNRFLAERTGGTYSTLKVQPAELEDSGVYFCASSHGKGQGAGQYFGPGTRLTVL.